The text below deals with one TCR beta chain. This record belongs to a study of blood T cell repertoires in COVID-19. Assay used: immunoSEQ multiplex PCR; TCRdb lists only in-frame clones, some missing. The profile shows roughly 180,000 clones, roughly 85% of them singletons. The CDR3 contains 14 residues. The germline V and J ends were trimmed by 6 bases and 7 bases, with 19 bases remaining between them. From germline, CDR1 is MNHEY and CDR2 SVGAGI. The specimen was peripheral blood. The chain has TRBV6-5 and TRBJ2-7; perhaps TRBD2 as D (6 bases). The TCR originated in a woman aged 55-69 years with acute or convalescent COVID-19. CDR3: CASSDPGLLSEQYF. CDR3 sequence (DNA): TGTGCCAGCAGCGATCCGGGACTCCTATCGGAGCAGTACTTC.